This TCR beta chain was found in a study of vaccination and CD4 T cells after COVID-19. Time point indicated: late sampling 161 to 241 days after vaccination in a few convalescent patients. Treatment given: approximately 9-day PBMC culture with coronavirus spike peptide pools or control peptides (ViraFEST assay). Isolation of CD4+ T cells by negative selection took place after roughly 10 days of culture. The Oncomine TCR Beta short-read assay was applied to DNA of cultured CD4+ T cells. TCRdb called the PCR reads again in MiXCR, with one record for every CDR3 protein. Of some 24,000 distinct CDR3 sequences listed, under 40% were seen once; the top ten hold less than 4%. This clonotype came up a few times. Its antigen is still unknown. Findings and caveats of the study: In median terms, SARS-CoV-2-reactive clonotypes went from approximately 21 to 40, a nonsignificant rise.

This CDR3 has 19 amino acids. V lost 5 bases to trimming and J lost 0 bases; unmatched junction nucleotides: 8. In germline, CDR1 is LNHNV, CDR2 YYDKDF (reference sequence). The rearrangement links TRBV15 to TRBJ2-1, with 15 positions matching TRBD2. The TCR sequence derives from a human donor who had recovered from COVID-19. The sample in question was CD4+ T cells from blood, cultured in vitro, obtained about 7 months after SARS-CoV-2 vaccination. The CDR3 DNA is TGTGCCACCAGCGGGCGGACTAGCGGGAGGGCGAGCTCCTACAATGAGCAGTTCTTC. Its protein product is CATSGRTSGRASSYNEQFF. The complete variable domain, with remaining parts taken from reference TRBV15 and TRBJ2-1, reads DAMVIQNPRYQVTQFGKPVTLSCSQTLNHNVMYWYQQKSSQAPKLLFHYYDKDFNNEADTPDNFQSRRPNTSFCFLDIRSPGLGDTAMYLCATSGRTSGRASSYNEQFFGPGTRLTVL.